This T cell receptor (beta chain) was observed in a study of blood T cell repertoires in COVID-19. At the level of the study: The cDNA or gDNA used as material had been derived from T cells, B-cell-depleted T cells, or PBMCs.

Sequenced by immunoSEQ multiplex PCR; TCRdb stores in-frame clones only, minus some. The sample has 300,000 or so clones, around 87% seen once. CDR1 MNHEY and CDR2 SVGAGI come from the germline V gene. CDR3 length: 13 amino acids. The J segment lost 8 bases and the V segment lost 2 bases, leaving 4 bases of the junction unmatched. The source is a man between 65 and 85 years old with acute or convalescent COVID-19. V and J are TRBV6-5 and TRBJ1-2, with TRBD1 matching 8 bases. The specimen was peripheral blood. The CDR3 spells CASSYPGDRGYTF. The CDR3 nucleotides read TGTGCCAGCAGTTACCCAGGGGACAGGGGCTACACCTTC.